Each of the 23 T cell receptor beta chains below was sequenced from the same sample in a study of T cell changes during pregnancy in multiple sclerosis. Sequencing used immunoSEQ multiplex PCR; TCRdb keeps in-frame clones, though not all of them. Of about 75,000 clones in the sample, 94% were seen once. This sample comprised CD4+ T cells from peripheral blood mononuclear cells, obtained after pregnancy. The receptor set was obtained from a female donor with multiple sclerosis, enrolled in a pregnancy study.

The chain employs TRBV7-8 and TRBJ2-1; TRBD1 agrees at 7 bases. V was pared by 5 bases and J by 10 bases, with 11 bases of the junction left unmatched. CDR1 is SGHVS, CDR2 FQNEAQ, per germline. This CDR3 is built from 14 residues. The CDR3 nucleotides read TGTGCCAGCAGCACTAAGAGACAGGGATACGAGCAGTTCTTC. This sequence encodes CASSTKRQGYEQFF.

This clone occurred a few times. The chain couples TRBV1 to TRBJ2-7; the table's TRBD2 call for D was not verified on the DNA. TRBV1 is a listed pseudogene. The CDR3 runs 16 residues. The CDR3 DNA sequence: TGCACCAGCAGCCCACAAAGGACTCCTACTTCTTACGAGCAGTACTTC. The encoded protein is CTSSPQRTPTSYEQYF.

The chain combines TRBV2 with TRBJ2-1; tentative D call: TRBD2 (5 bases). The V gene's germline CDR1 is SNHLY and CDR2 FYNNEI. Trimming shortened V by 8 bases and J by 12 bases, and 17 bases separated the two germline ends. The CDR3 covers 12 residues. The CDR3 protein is CASLGKGVLQFF. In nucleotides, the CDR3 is TGTGCCAGCTTGGGAAAGGGAGTCTTGCAGTTCTTC.

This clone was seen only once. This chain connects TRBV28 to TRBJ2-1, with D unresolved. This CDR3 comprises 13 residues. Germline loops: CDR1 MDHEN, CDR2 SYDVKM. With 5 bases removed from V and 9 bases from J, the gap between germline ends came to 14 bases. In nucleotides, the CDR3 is TGTGCCAGCAGTCGACCAGGCACATCTGAGCAGTTCTTC. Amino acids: CASSRPGTSEQFF.

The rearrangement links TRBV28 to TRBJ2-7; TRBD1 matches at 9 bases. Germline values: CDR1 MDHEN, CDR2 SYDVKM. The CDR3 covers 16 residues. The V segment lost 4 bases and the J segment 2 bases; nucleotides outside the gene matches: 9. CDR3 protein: CASSSAGTGTTYEQYF. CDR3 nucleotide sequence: TGTGCCAGCAGTTCCGCCGGGACAGGGACCACCTACGAGCAGTACTTC. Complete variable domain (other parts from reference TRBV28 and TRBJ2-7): DVKVTQSSRYLVKRTGEKVFLECVQDMDHENMFWYRQDPGLGLRLIYFSYDVKMKEKGDIPEGYSVSREKKERFSLILESASTNQTSMYLCASSSAGTGTTYEQYFGPGTRLTVT.

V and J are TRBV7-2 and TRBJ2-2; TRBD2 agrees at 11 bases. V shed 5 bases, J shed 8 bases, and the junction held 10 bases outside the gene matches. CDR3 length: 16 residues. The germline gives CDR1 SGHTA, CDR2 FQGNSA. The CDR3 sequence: CASSTRLAGIAGELFF. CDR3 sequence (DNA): TGTGCCAGCAGCACACGACTAGCGGGGATAGCGGGGGAGCTGTTTTTT.

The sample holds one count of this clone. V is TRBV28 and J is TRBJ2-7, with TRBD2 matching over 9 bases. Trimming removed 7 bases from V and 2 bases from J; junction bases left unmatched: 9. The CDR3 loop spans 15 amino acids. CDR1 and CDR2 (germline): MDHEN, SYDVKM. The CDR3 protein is CASNSGTSSTYEQYF. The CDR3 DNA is TGTGCCAGCAATTCCGGGACTAGCTCGACCTACGAGCAGTACTTC.

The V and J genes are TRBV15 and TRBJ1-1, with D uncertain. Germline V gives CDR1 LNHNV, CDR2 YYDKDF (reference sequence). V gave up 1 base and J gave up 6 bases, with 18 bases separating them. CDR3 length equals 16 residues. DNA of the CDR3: TGTGCCACCAGCAGAGCCCCACGGGCGGGCCGTTCTGAAGCTTTCTTT. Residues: CATSRAPRAGRSEAFF.

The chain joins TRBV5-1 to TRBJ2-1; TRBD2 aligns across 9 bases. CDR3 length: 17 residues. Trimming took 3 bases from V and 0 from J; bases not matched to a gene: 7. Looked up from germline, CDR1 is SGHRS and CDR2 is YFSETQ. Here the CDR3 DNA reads TGCGCCAGCAGCTCTACCATTAGCGGGAGCTCCTACAATGAGCAGTTCTTC. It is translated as CASSSTISGSSYNEQFF. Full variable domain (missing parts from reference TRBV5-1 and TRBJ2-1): KAGVTQTPRYLIKTRGQQVTLSCSPISGHRSVSWYQQTPGQGLQFLFEYFSETQRNKGNFPGRFSGRQFSNSRSEMNVSTLELGDSALYLCASSSTISGSSYNEQFFGPGTRLTVL.

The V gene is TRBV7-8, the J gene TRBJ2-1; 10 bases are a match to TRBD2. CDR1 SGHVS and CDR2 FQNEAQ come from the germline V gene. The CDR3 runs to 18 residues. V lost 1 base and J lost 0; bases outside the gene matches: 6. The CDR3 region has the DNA TGTGCCAGCAGCTTAGGGACTAGCGGCCACATCTCCTACAATGAGCAGTTCTTC. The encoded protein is CASSLGTSGHISYNEQFF.

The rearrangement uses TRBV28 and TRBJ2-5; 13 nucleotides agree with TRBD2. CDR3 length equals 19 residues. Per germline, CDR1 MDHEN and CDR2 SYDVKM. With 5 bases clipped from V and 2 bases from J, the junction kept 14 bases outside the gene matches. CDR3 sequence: CASSHKRTSGRAGQETQYF. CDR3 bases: TGTGCCAGCAGTCATAAAAGGACTAGCGGGAGAGCGGGGCAAGAGACCCAGTACTTC.

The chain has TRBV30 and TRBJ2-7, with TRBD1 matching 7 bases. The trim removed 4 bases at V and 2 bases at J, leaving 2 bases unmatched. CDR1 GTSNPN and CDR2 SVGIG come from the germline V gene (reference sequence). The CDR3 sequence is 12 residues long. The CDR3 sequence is CAWTGGPYEQYF. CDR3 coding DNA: TGTGCCTGGACAGGGGGTCCCTACGAGCAGTACTTC.

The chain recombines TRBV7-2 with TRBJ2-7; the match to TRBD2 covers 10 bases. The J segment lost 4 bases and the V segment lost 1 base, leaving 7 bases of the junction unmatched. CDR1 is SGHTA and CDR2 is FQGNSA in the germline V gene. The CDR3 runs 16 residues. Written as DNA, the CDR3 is TGTGCCAGCAGCTTAGTGGTTTCTAGCGGGAGTTACGAGCAGTACTTC. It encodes CASSLVVSSGSYEQYF.

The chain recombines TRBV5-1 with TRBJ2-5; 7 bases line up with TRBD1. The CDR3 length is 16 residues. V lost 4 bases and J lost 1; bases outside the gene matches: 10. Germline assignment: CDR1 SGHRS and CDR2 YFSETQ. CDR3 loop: CASSPGQTILQETQYF. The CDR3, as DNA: TGCGCCAGCAGCCCGGGACAGACTATCCTCCAAGAGACCCAGTACTTC. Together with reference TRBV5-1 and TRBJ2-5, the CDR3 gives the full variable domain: KAGVTQTPRYLIKTRGQQVTLSCSPISGHRSVSWYQQTPGQGLQFLFEYFSETQRNKGNFPGRFSGRQFSNSRSEMNVSTLELGDSALYLCASSPGQTILQETQYFGPGTRLLVL.

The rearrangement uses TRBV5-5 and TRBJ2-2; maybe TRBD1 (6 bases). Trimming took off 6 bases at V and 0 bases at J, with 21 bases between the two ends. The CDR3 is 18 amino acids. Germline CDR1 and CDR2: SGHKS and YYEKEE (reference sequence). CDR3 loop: CASNNPTPGHPNTGELFF. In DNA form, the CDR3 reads TGTGCCAGCAACAACCCCACTCCGGGACATCCGAACACCGGGGAGCTGTTTTTT.

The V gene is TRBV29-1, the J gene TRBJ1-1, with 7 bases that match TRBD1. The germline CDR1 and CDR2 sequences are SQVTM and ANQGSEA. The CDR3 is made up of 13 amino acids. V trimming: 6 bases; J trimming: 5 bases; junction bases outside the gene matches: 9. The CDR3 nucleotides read TGCAGCGTGGGGAGAGGGGGCTGGACTGAAGCTTTCTTT. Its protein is CSVGRGGWTEAFF.

CDR3 residues: CASSKPGLAPQETQYF. CDR3 bases: TGTGCCAGCAGCAAACCGGGACTAGCGCCCCAAGAGACCCAGTACTTC. The rearrangement links TRBV28 to TRBJ2-5; 10 bases line up with TRBD2. V trimming: 6 bases; J trimming: 1 base; junction bases outside the gene matches: 8. This CDR3 is built from 16 residues. Germline CDR1 reads MDHEN; CDR2 reads SYDVKM.

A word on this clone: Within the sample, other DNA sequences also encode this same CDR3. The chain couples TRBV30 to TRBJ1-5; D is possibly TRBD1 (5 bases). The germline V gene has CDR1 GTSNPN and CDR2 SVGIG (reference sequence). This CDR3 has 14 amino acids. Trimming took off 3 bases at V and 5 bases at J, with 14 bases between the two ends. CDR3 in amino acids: CAWSQGLGDQPQHF. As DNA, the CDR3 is TGTGCCTGGAGCCAGGGTCTTGGGGATCAGCCCCAGCATTTT. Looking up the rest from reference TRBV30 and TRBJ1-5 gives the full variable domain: SQTIHQWPATLVQPVGSPLSLECTVEGTSNPNLYWYRQAAGRGLQLLFYSVGIGQISSEVPQNLSASRPQDRQFILSSKKLLLSDSGFYLCAWSQGLGDQPQHFGDGTRLSIL.

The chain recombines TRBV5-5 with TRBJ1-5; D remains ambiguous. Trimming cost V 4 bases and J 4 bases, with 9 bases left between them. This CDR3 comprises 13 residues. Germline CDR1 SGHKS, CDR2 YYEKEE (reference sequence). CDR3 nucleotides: TGTGCCAGCAGCGGACTTTCTAATCAGCCCCAGCATTTT. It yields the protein CASSGLSNQPQHF.

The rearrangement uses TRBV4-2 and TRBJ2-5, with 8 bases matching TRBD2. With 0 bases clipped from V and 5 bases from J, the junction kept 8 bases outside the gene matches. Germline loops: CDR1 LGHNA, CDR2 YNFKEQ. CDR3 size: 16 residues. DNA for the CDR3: TGTGCCAGCAGCCAAGATGGGGCGGGAGGTCGGGAGACCCAGTACTTC. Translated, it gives CASSQDGAGGRETQYF.

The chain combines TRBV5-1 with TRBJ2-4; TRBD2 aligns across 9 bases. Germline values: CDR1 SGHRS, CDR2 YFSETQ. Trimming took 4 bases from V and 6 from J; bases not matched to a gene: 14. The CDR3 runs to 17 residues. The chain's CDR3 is CASSQGLASRGGNIQYF. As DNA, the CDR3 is TGCGCCAGCAGCCAGGGACTAGCCTCTCGGGGGGGAAACATTCAGTACTTC. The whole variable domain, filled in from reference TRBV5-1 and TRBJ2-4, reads KAGVTQTPRYLIKTRGQQVTLSCSPISGHRSVSWYQQTPGQGLQFLFEYFSETQRNKGNFPGRFSGRQFSNSRSEMNVSTLELGDSALYLCASSQGLASRGGNIQYFGAGTRLSVL.

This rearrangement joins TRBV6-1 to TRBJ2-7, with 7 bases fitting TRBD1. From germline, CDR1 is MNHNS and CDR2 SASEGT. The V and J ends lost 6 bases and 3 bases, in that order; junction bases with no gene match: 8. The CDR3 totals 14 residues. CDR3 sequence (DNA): TGTGCCAGCAGATCGGACAGGACCAACTACGAGCAGTACTTC. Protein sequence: CASRSDRTNYEQYF.

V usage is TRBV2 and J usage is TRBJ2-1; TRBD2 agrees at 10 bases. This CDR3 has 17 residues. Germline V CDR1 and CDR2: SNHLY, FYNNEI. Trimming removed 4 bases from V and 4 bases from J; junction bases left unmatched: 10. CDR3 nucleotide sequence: TGTGCCAGCAGTGGCTCGAGGACTAGCGGACATTACAATGAGCAGTTCTTC. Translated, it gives CASSGSRTSGHYNEQFF. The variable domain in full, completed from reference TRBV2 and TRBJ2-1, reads EPEVTQTPSHQVTQMGQEVILRCVPISNHLYFYWYRQILGQKVEFLVSFYNNEISEKSEIFDDQFSVERPDGSNFTLKIRSTKLEDSAMYFCASSGSRTSGHYNEQFFGPGTRLTVL.